This passage covers 3 T cell receptor beta chains from one sample sequenced in a study of cytomegalovirus exposure and HLA in healthy donors. Method: immunoSEQ multiplex PCR; TCRdb's copy keeps in-frame clones and lacks some. The table includes more than 300,000 clones, 80% to 90% detected once. Sequencing used PBMCs. Receptors originate from a woman aged 18 to 35 in good health and CMV-seronegative.

As regards this clone: At one of its ends the junction is not consistent with the germline gene, which may arise from a read error. The chain joins TRBV7-8 to TRBJ2-3; D not certain. CDR3 length: 14 amino acids. Germline V gene lookup returns CDR1 SGHVS and CDR2 FQNEAQ. The CDR3 nucleotides are TGTGCCAGCAGCTTAGAGACCTCTAGATCTCCCTTCCTTTTT. Protein: CASSLETSRSPFLF. The entire variable domain, with the rest obtained from reference TRBV7-8 and TRBJ2-3, is as follows: GAGVSQSPRYKVAKRGQDVALRCDPISGHVSLFWYQQALGQGPEFLTYFQNEAQLDKSGLPSDRFFAERPEGSVSTLKIQRTQQEDSAVYLCASSLETSRSPFLFGPGTRLTVL.

J is TRBJ1-1 and V is TRBV27; TRBD1 agrees at 7 bases. CDR3 length: 15 amino acids. CDR1 MNHEY and CDR2 SMNVEV come from the germline V gene (reference sequence). The V gene end was trimmed by 6 bases and the J gene end by 1 base; junction bases not matched to a gene: 8. CDR3 sequence (DNA): TGTGCCAGCAGACCAGGGGGTTCGCGGAACACTGAAGCTTTCTTT. Encoded protein: CASRPGGSRNTEAFF.

In its sample, this clone was seen a few times. The V call is TRBV5-4, the J call TRBJ2-7; 7 bases map to TRBD2. Germline CDR1 and CDR2: SGHNT and YYREEE (reference sequence). This CDR3 region has 15 residues. J was trimmed by 5 bases and V by 4 bases; bases with no gene match: 12. CDR3: CASSPWGAGSDEQYF. CDR3 in DNA: TGTGCCAGCAGCCCCTGGGGAGCGGGATCGGACGAGCAGTACTTC.